These T cell receptor beta chains were read from a single sample in a study of T cell responses to AZD1222 COVID-19 vaccine. Generated by immunoSEQ multiplex PCR, the TCRdb table keeps only in-frame clones and is missing some. The profile shows about 160,000 clones, just over 90% of them singletons. Specimen: peripheral blood, collected 28 days after the second AZD1222 dose. The receptors here all came from an adult who received the AZD1222 COVID-19 vaccine. CDR3s include the opening cysteine and the closing phenylalanine or tryptophan. A D gene is named only where the DNA matches it firmly.

J: TRBJ2-7; V: TRBV19; D: -; DNA: TGTGCCAGTATGGGTCCCCTCTACGAGCAGTACTTC; CDR3: CASMGPLYEQYF
J: TRBJ1-2; V: TRBV12-3/TRBV12-4; D: -; DNA: TGTGCCAGCAGTTTGTCAGGGGCGTATACCTTC; CDR3: CASSLSGAYTF
J: TRBJ1-1; V: TRBV5-1; D: -; DNA: TGCGCCAGCAGCCTCGGGCTGAGGGACACTGAAGCTTTCTTT; CDR3: CASSLGLRDTEAFF
J: TRBJ2-1; V: TRBV19; D: -; DNA: TGTGCCAGTAGTAGCCTCGGGGGGCTTAATTTTAATGAGCAGTTCTTC; CDR3: CASSSLGGLNFNEQFF
J: TRBJ2-5; V: TRBV7-8; D: -; DNA: TGTGCCAGCAGTCTTAGACTCAGGGTCAAACAAGAGACCCAGTACTTC; CDR3: CASSLRLRVKQETQYF
J: TRBJ1-4; V: TRBV19; D: -; DNA: TGTGCCAGTAGTATTACAGGAACAATGAAGAAACTGTTTTTT; CDR3: CASSITGTMKKLFF
J: TRBJ1-5; V: TRBV7-8; D: -; DNA: TGTGCCAGCAGCTTAGAACGGCCCCAGCCCCAGCATTTT; CDR3: CASSLERPQPQHF
J: TRBJ1-3; V: TRBV9; D: -; DNA: TGTGCCAGCAGCGTAGAAGGGACTGGAAACACCATATATTTT; CDR3: CASSVEGTGNTIYF
J: TRBJ2-6; V: TRBV5-1; D: -; DNA: TGCGCCAGCTTTCCACAGGCCTCTGGGGCCAACGTCCTGACTTTC; CDR3: CASFPQASGANVLTF
J: TRBJ1-2; V: TRBV27; D: -; DNA: TGTGCCAGCAGTTTTGCAGGGGACGCTAACTATGGCTACACCTTC; CDR3: CASSFAGDANYGYTF
J: TRBJ1-4; V: TRBV29-1; D: -; DNA: TGCAGCGTTGGAGTAGGGGGGAATGAAAAACTGTTTTTT; CDR3: CSVGVGGNEKLFF